This record covers a single T cell receptor beta chain. Its target is not known. Other DNA sequences of this sample code for an identical CDR3. The sample is drawn from a study of shared clonotypes between healthy human individuals. Whole-study results and caveats: A reduction in generation probabilities was seen for non-shared clonotypes relative to those shared by all four donors.

Sequencing used immunoSEQ multiplex PCR; TCRdb keeps in-frame clones, though not all of them. Of over 2,000,000 clones listed, approximately 92% are singletons. The CDR3 length is 11 residues. Deletions cut 4 bases from V and 4 bases from J, with 7 bases between. Germline CDR1 is GTSNPN and CDR2 is SVGIG (reference sequence). Naivety among CD8 cells was defined by CD45RO negativity and positive CCR7 selection, thereby excluding terminally differentiated effector memory CD45RA+ cells. This TCR came from a young man in good health. Some clones in this sample may be carry-over from other donors' samples. The sequencing input was naive CD8+ T cells from PBMCs. The chain joins TRBV30 to TRBJ1-2; TRBD1 is a possible D gene (5 bases). CDR3 in amino acids: CAWTGGYGYTF. In nucleotides, the CDR3 is TGTGCCTGGACGGGGGGCTATGGCTACACCTTC.